This T cell receptor (beta chain) is drawn from a study of follicular helper T cells after annual influenza vaccination. The wider study: Across the 2013-2014, 2014-2015 and 2015-2016 vaccination seasons, some subjects were resampled.

J lost 1 base, V lost 4 bases, and 5 bases had no gene match. There are 17 residues in the CDR3. Per germline, CDR1 MGHRA and CDR2 YSYEKL. Repertoires were generated with immunoSEQ multiplex PCR, while TCRdb's copy carries only in-frame clones and drops some. This table has approximately 700 clones, roughly 65% appearing once. Stated time point: 2013-2014 season, 7 days after vaccination. The chain couples TRBV4-1 to TRBJ2-6; 9 bases agree with TRBD1. This receptor was taken from an adult who received the influenza vaccine. Sequences were derived from CXCR5+ CD38+ circulating T follicular helper cells from blood, sampled 7 days after influenza vaccination. Described subset: circulating Tfh, non-naive CD4+CXCR5+PD-1+ (ICOS+CD38+ or ICOS-CD38-). CDR3 coding DNA: TGCGCCAGCAGCCCGGGACAGGGAGTATCTGGGGCCAACGTCCTGACTTTC. Translating it yields CASSPGQGVSGANVLTF.